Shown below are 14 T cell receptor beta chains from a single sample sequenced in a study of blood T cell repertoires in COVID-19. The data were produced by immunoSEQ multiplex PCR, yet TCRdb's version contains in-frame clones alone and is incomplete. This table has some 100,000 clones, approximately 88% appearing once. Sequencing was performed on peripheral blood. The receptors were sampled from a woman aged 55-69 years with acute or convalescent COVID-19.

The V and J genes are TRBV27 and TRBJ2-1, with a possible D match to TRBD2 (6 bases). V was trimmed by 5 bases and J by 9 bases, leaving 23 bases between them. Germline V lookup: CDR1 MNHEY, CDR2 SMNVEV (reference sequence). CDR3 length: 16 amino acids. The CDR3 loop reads CASSRRDPGEGSEQFF. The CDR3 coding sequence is TGTGCCAGCAGTAGGCGGGACCCTGGAGAAGGGAGTGAGCAGTTCTTC.

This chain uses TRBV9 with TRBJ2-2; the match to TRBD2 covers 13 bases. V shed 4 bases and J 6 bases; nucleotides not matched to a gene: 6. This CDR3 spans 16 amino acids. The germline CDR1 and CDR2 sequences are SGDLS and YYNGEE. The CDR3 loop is CASSPTSGRASGELFF. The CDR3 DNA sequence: TGTGCCAGCAGCCCCACTAGCGGGAGGGCCTCCGGGGAGCTGTTTTTT.

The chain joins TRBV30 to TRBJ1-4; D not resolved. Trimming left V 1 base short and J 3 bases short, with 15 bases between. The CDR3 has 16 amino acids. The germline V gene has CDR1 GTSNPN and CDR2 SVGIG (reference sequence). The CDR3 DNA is TGTGCCTGGAGTGCTCTCTCGGGAGGAGCTAATGAAAAACTGTTTTTT. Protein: CAWSALSGGANEKLFF. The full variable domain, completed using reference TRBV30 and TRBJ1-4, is SQTIHQWPATLVQPVGSPLSLECTVEGTSNPNLYWYRQAAGRGLQLLFYSVGIGQISSEVPQNLSASRPQDRQFILSSKKLLLSDSGFYLCAWSALSGGANEKLFFGSGTQLSVL.

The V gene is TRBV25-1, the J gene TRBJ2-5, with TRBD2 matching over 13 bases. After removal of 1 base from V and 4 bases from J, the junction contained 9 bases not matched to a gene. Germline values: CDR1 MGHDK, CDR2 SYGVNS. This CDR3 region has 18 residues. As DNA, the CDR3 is TGTGCCAGCAGTGAATTGGGAGGACTAGCGGGAGATGGAGAGACCCAGTACTTC. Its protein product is CASSELGGLAGDGETQYF.

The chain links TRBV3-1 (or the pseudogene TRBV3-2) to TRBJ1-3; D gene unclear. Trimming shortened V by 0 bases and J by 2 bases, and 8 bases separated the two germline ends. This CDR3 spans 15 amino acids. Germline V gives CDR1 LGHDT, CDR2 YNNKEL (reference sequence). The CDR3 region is CASSQENSPGNTIYF. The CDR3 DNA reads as TGTGCCAGCAGCCAAGAAAACAGTCCTGGAAACACCATATATTTT.

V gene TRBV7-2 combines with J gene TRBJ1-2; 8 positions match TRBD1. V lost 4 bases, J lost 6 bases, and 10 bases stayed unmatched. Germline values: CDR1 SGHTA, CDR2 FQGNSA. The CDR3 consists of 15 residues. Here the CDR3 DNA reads TGTGCCAGCAGCTCTCAAACAGGGGGTGGCGATGGCTACACCTTC. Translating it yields CASSSQTGGGDGYTF.

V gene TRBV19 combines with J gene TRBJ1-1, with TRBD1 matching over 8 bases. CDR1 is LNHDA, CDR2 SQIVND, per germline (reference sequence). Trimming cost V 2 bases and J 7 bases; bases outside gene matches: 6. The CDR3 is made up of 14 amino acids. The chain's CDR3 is CASSISGQGSEAFF. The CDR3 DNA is TGTGCCAGTAGTATATCCGGACAGGGAAGTGAAGCTTTCTTT.

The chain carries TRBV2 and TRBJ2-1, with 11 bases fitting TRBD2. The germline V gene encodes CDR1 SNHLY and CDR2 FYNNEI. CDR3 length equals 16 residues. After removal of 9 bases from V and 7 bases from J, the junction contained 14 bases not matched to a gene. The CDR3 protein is CASRSRLAGGFNEQFF. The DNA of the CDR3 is TGTGCCAGTAGATCACGTTTAGCGGGAGGGTTTAATGAGCAGTTCTTC.

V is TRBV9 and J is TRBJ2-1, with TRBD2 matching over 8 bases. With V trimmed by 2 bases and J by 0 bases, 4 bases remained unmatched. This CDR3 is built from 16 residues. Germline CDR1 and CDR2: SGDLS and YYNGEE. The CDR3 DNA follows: TGTGCCAGCAGCGTCCTACTAGCGGCCTCCTACAATGAGCAGTTCTTC. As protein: CASSVLLAASYNEQFF.

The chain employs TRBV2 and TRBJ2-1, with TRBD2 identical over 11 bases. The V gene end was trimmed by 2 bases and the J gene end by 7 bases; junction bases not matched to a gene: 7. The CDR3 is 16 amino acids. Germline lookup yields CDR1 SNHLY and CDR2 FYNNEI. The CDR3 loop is CASSETVAGGRNEQFF. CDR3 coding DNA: TGTGCCAGCAGTGAAACGGTAGCGGGAGGGCGGAATGAGCAGTTCTTC.

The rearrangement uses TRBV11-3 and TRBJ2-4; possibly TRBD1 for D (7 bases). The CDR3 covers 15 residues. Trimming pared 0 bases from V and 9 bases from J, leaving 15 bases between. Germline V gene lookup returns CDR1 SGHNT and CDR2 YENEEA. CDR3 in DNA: TGTGCCAGCAGCTTAGATCAGGGGGGAGAGGGCATTCAGTACTTC. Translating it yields CASSLDQGGEGIQYF.

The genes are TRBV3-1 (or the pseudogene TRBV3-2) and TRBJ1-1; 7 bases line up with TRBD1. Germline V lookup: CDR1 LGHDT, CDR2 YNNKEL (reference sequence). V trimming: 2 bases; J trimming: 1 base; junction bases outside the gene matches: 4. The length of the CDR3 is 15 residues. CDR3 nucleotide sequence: TGTGCCAGCAGCCAAAGGGGACAGAGGAACACTGAAGCTTTCTTT. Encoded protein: CASSQRGQRNTEAFF.

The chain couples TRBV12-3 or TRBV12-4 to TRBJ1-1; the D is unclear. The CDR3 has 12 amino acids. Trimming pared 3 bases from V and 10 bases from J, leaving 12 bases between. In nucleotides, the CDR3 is TGTGCCAGCAGTTTCCCCGGGTCGGGAGCTTTCTTT. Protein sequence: CASSFPGSGAFF.

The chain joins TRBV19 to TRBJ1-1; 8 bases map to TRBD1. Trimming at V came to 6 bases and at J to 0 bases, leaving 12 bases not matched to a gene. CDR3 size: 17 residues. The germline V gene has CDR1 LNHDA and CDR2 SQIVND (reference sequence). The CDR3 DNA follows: TGTGCCAGTAGGACAAATTCAGGGGGCTGGCTGAACACTGAAGCTTTCTTT. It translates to CASRTNSGGWLNTEAFF.